Below, 20 T cell receptor beta chains from the same sample are listed, as sequenced in a study of cytomegalovirus exposure and HLA in healthy donors. Clones were read by immunoSEQ multiplex PCR, and TCRdb kept only the in-frame ones, dropping some. The sample lists roughly 50,000 clones; around nine tenths were seen once. Material: PBMCs. Receptor source: a young man in good health and CMV-seronegative.

The sample holds a few counts of this clone. The chain combines TRBV7-3 with TRBJ1-1; 8 bases align to TRBD1. The CDR3 loop spans 17 amino acids. The germline CDR1 and CDR2 sequences are SGHTA and FQGTGA. The V and J ends lost 5 bases and 5 bases, in that order; junction bases with no gene match: 16. The CDR3 loop is CASSRTGTKWGRTEAFF. As DNA, the CDR3 is TGTGCCAGCAGCCGGACAGGGACCAAGTGGGGGAGAACTGAAGCTTTCTTT. Looking up the rest from reference TRBV7-3 and TRBJ1-1 gives the full variable domain: GAGVSQTPSNKVTEKGKYVELRCDPISGHTALYWYRQSLGQGPEFLIYFQGTGAADDSGLPNDRFFAVRPEGSVSTLKIQRTERGDSAVYLCASSRTGTKWGRTEAFFGQGTRLTVV.

This clone was observed a handful of times. The rearrangement links TRBV7-8 to TRBJ1-2, with 9 bases lining up with TRBD1. CDR1 is SGHVS, CDR2 FQNEAQ, per germline. J gave up 4 bases and V 4 bases, and 7 bases lay outside the gene matches. The CDR3 contains 15 residues. The CDR3 DNA reads as TGTGCCAGCAGCTCAACAGGGGGCGCAAGCTATGGCTACACCTTC. Encoded protein: CASSSTGGASYGYTF.

The genes are TRBV5-1 and TRBJ1-2, with a tentative D call TRBD1 (6 bases). The CDR3 is made up of 14 amino acids. V lost 0 bases to trimming and J lost 5 bases, with 11 bases between them. CDR1 and CDR2 from the germline V gene are SGHRS and YFSETQ. CDR3 residues: CASSLGTDLYGYTF. CDR3 nucleotide sequence: TGCGCCAGCAGCTTGGGGACAGACCTTTATGGCTACACCTTC.

V is TRBV2 and J is TRBJ1-1; D call uncertain. CDR3 length: 13 amino acids. V was pared by 3 bases and J by 5 bases, with 10 bases between. Germline CDR1 SNHLY, CDR2 FYNNEI. CDR3 sequence: CASSERWRTEAFF. DNA of the CDR3: TGTGCCAGCAGTGAGCGTTGGAGGACTGAAGCTTTCTTT.

The chain combines TRBV19 with TRBJ2-7; the match to TRBD1 covers 8 bases. The V gene's germline CDR1 is LNHDA and CDR2 SQIVND (reference sequence). Trimming cost V 5 bases and J 2 bases; bases outside gene matches: 8. CDR3 length: 15 amino acids. The CDR3 DNA reads as TGTGCCAGTAGTCCTAAGACAGGGGCCCCCTACGAGCAGTACTTC. It translates to CASSPKTGAPYEQYF.

This chain joins TRBV5-1 and TRBJ2-2, with 14 bases that match TRBD2. Germline CDR1 SGHRS, CDR2 YFSETQ. The CDR3 has 19 residues. Unmatched junction bases numbered 15, after V lost 4 bases and J lost 7 bases. The CDR3 loop reads CASSRGTSGSSRAGGELFF. CDR3 bases: TGCGCCAGCAGCAGAGGGACTAGCGGGAGTTCTCGAGCGGGCGGGGAGCTGTTTTTT.

The chain joins TRBV10-3 to TRBJ2-3, with 9 bases lining up with TRBD2. Germline assignment: CDR1 ENHRY and CDR2 SYGVKD. Trimming removed 5 bases from V and 2 bases from J; junction bases left unmatched: 5. The CDR3 contains 15 residues. CDR3 loop: CAISPSGTNTDTQYF. The CDR3 region has the DNA TGTGCCATCAGTCCTAGCGGGACCAACACAGATACGCAGTATTTT.

This rearrangement joins TRBV4-1 to TRBJ2-3; 8 nucleotides match TRBD2. CDR1 and CDR2 (germline): MGHRA, YSYEKL. The CDR3 runs 16 residues. Trimming removed 1 base from V and 6 bases from J; junction bases left unmatched: 9. The CDR3 region has the DNA TGCGCCAGCAGCCAAGTTGGAGCGGGAGTCGCGGATACGCAGTATTTT. Translating it yields CASSQVGAGVADTQYF.

CDR3 DNA: TGTGCCAGAAGCTTGGTTACAGAGACAGGGAACACTGAAGCTTTCTTT. Translating gives CARSLVTETGNTEAFF. The chain combines TRBV5-3 with TRBJ1-1; D is possibly TRBD1 (6 bases). TRBV5-3 qualifies as an ORF whose function is uncertain. V shed 0 bases and J shed 1 base, with 13 bases lying between them. This CDR3 has 16 residues.

The chain links TRBV7-2 to TRBJ1-5; D is unresolved. Germline-derived CDR1 and CDR2 are SGHTA and FQGNSA. CDR3 length: 14 residues. V lost 1 base, J lost 3 bases, and 7 bases lay in between. In nucleotides, the CDR3 is TGTGCCAGCAGCTTAGGTCTATTCAATCAGCCCCAGCATTTT. Residues: CASSLGLFNQPQHF.

The chain employs TRBV7-2 and TRBJ1-2, with TRBD1 matching over 9 bases. There are 17 residues in the CDR3. Germline CDR1 and CDR2: SGHTA and FQGNSA. V lost 0 bases, J lost 3 bases, and 8 bases stayed unmatched. The CDR3 DNA reads TGTGCCAGCAGCTTAGCGGGTACAGGGGGCGCAGACTATGGCTACACCTTC. Protein sequence: CASSLAGTGGADYGYTF.

The chain has TRBV4-2 and TRBJ1-2; 12 bases agree with TRBD1. CDR3 size: 14 residues. V dropped 1 base and J dropped 7; count of bases not matched to a gene: 1. From germline, CDR1 is LGHNA and CDR2 YNFKEQ. As DNA, the CDR3 is TGTGCCAGCAGCCAAGGGGACAGGGGGCTTGGCTACACCTTC. Protein: CASSQGDRGLGYTF.

The chain combines TRBV10-3 with TRBJ2-1; TRBD2 aligns across 14 bases. With 7 bases clipped from V and 5 bases from J, the junction kept 4 bases outside the gene matches. The CDR3 has 15 amino acids. The germline V gene has CDR1 ENHRY and CDR2 SYGVKD. DNA of the CDR3: TGTGCCATCACCCAGGGACTAGCGGGAGACAATGAGCAGTTCTTC. As protein: CAITQGLAGDNEQFF.

The chain employs TRBV6-5 and TRBJ1-2, with TRBD1 as a possible D gene (6 bases). The CDR3 is 16 residues long. Germline V gives CDR1 MNHEY, CDR2 SVGAGI. V was cut by 3 bases and J by 4 bases, with 18 bases left in between. The DNA for the CDR3 is TGTGCCAGCAGTTATTCACCAGGGGAGGGGAGCTATGGCTACACCTTC. Protein product: CASSYSPGEGSYGYTF.

The chain links TRBV5-4 to TRBJ2-3; D ambiguous. The CDR3 consists of 14 residues. Germline CDR1 and CDR2: SGHNT and YYREEE (reference sequence). The germline V and J ends were trimmed by 0 bases and 1 base, with 6 bases remaining between them. The CDR3 DNA is TGTGCCAGCAGCTTGGGGCTTGGCACAGATACGCAGTATTTT. Encoded protein: CASSLGLGTDTQYF.

The CDR3 protein is CASSPILAGVTGELFF. The CDR3 DNA is TGTGCCAGCAGCCCGATACTAGCGGGAGTTACCGGGGAGCTGTTTTTT. The J gene is TRBJ2-2, the V gene TRBV7-9, with 11 bases identical to TRBD2. The CDR3 sequence is 16 residues long. Germline CDR1 SEHNR, CDR2 FQNEAQ (reference sequence). V gave up 5 bases and J gave up 5 bases; unmatched junction bases: 7.

This clone appeared a few times. In DNA, the CDR3 is TGTGCCAGCAAAGAACTAGCGGGAGAGGCTGAGCAGTACTTC. This codes for CASKELAGEAEQYF. The chain carries TRBV11-3 and TRBJ2-7, with TRBD2 matching over 11 bases. Trimming cost V 7 bases and J 7 bases; bases outside gene matches: 9. The V gene's germline CDR1 is SGHNT and CDR2 YENEEA. This CDR3 is built from 14 residues.

This clone has a handful of counts. The chain is built from TRBV10-3 and TRBJ2-1, with D uncertain. CDR3 length: 15 amino acids. Germline V gives CDR1 ENHRY, CDR2 SYGVKD. V shed 4 bases and J shed 7 bases, with 17 bases lying between them. The CDR3 DNA is TGTGCCATCAGTGGAGTCCCCGGGTTCGGTAATGAGCAGTTCTTC. Amino acids: CAISGVPGFGNEQFF.

The chain links TRBV19 to TRBJ1-1, with a possible D match to TRBD1 (6 bases). CDR1 is LNHDA, CDR2 SQIVND, per germline (reference sequence). V was cut by 4 bases and J by 4 bases, with 16 bases left in between. The CDR3 extends over 15 amino acids. The CDR3 region is CASSTLDSTTTEAFF. CDR3 nucleotide sequence: TGTGCCAGTAGTACGTTGGACAGTACAACCACTGAAGCTTTCTTT.

The rearrangement joins TRBV5-1 to TRBJ2-1, with 13 bases fitting TRBD2. This CDR3 has 17 residues. V was clipped by 0 bases and J by 8 bases; unmatched bases: 8. Per germline, CDR1 SGHRS and CDR2 YFSETQ. CDR3 residues: CASSLEWTSGSTDEQFF. DNA of the CDR3: TGCGCCAGCAGCTTGGAGTGGACTAGCGGGAGTACCGATGAGCAGTTCTTC.